The rows below give T cell receptor beta chains drawn from one sample of a study of cytomegalovirus exposure and HLA in healthy donors. Produced via immunoSEQ multiplex PCR; TCRdb's table is partial and in-frame only. Among roughly 130,000 clones listed, roughly 80% were seen once. Input material: PBMCs. Source of these receptors: a male donor in good health and CMV-seronegative. The CDR3 runs from the conserved cysteine through the conserved F or W. Fields, in order: V gene, clone size, CDR3 length, CDR3 protein. Part of the rows lack a size; the others show once, few, many or a class for expanded clones.

v_call: TRBV5-8; clone_size: -; cdr3_length: 14; cdr3_aa: CASSFRQGGEKLFF
v_call: TRBV5-1; clone_size: -; cdr3_length: 14; cdr3_aa: CASSFSGVSDTQYF
v_call: TRBV5-1; clone_size: -; cdr3_length: 19; cdr3_aa: CASSPGLAGGRTSTDTQYF
v_call: TRBV9; clone_size: -; cdr3_length: 15; cdr3_aa: CASSAGVTSTDTQYF
v_call: TRBV5-4; clone_size: -; cdr3_length: 16; cdr3_aa: CASSMGYGLAGDTQYF
v_call: TRBV6-5; clone_size: -; cdr3_length: 15; cdr3_aa: CASSYSAGIQETQYF
v_call: TRBV6-1; clone_size: -; cdr3_length: 15; cdr3_aa: CASSANRDRGEKLFF
v_call: TRBV4-2; clone_size: -; cdr3_length: 14; cdr3_aa: CASSQALTRTEAFF
v_call: TRBV30; clone_size: -; cdr3_length: 14; cdr3_aa: CAWSGQGAYQPQHF
v_call: TRBV19; clone_size: -; cdr3_length: 18; cdr3_aa: CASSSIFPPSGTYNEQFF
v_call: TRBV19; clone_size: -; cdr3_length: 15; cdr3_aa: CASSIGGATNEKLFF
v_call: TRBV5-4; clone_size: -; cdr3_length: 16; cdr3_aa: CASSRAGTGGNEKLFF
v_call: TRBV28; clone_size: -; cdr3_length: 18; cdr3_aa: CASSRRTGWLLHNYGYTF
v_call: TRBV4-2; clone_size: once; cdr3_length: 16; cdr3_aa: CASSWSGGAVTGELFF
v_call: TRBV6-1; clone_size: -; cdr3_length: 15; cdr3_aa: CASSRPGQGTYEQYF
v_call: TRBV5-6; clone_size: -; cdr3_length: 18; cdr3_aa: CASSLPTFGADSGNTIYF
v_call: TRBV5-1; clone_size: few; cdr3_length: 15; cdr3_aa: CASSLGGTGGTEAFF
v_call: TRBV6-5; clone_size: once; cdr3_length: 15; cdr3_aa: CASSYAGRGSYEQYF
v_call: TRBV2; clone_size: -; cdr3_length: 17; cdr3_aa: CASSEYTTRRAKNSQYF
v_call: TRBV4-1; clone_size: -; cdr3_length: 16; cdr3_aa: CASSQEWGQYTYEQYF
v_call: TRBV4-2; clone_size: -; cdr3_length: 16; cdr3_aa: CASSQGRRTGGEKLFF
v_call: TRBV6-6; clone_size: few; cdr3_length: 15; cdr3_aa: CASRTGTPGGTEAFF
v_call: TRBV18; clone_size: -; cdr3_length: 16; cdr3_aa: CASSPTSPSSGYEQFF
v_call: TRBV19; clone_size: -; cdr3_length: 14; cdr3_aa: CASSEREGPYEQYF
v_call: TRBV30; clone_size: -; cdr3_length: 12; cdr3_aa: CGWLGGRTEAFF
v_call: TRBV14; clone_size: -; cdr3_length: 15; cdr3_aa: CASSQEGRRGHEQYF
v_call: TRBV5-1; clone_size: -; cdr3_length: 14; cdr3_aa: CASKSGSANYGYTF
v_call: TRBV28; clone_size: -; cdr3_length: 16; cdr3_aa: CASSPPGGTGANGLTF
v_call: TRBV9; clone_size: few; cdr3_length: 15; cdr3_aa: CASSGERDRVDGYTF
v_call: TRBV7-9; clone_size: -; cdr3_length: 13; cdr3_aa: CSSSWDGSTEAFF
v_call: TRBV10-3; clone_size: -; cdr3_length: 14; cdr3_aa: CAISVDRGGYEQYF
v_call: TRBV27; clone_size: -; cdr3_length: 18; cdr3_aa: CASSWRSNSGRAWHEQYF
v_call: TRBV7-9; clone_size: -; cdr3_length: 12; cdr3_aa: CSSSPTLLGYTF
v_call: TRBV4-3; clone_size: -; cdr3_length: 18; cdr3_aa: CASSQDLTTFSSTDTQYF
v_call: TRBV6-6; clone_size: -; cdr3_length: 15; cdr3_aa: CASSYPTGSGSPLHF
v_call: TRBV2; clone_size: -; cdr3_length: 15; cdr3_aa: CASSEIAGGRNEQFF
v_call: TRBV27; clone_size: -; cdr3_length: 14; cdr3_aa: CASSVGTANTEAFF
v_call: TRBV9; clone_size: -; cdr3_length: 14; cdr3_aa: CASSFGTITREQYF
v_call: TRBV6-5; clone_size: -; cdr3_length: 14; cdr3_aa: CASSKRQVRDGYTF
v_call: TRBV30; clone_size: -; cdr3_length: 12; cdr3_aa: CARRYPPGTQYF
v_call: TRBV7-2; clone_size: -; cdr3_length: 17; cdr3_aa: CASSSQGGRAFTDTQYF
v_call: TRBV5-1; clone_size: -; cdr3_length: 14; cdr3_aa: CASSLLAGPYEQYF
v_call: TRBV5-4; clone_size: -; cdr3_length: 15; cdr3_aa: CASSLGGFGRNTIYF
v_call: TRBV6-6; clone_size: -; cdr3_length: 15; cdr3_aa: CASSYGRGWLPEAFF
v_call: TRBV29-1; clone_size: -; cdr3_length: 14; cdr3_aa: CSVESAGFTDTQYF
v_call: TRBV7-9; clone_size: -; cdr3_length: 13; cdr3_aa: CASSLDRFYGYTF
v_call: TRBV18; clone_size: -; cdr3_length: 15; cdr3_aa: CASSPPMGQNTEAFF
v_call: TRBV29-1; clone_size: -; cdr3_length: 14; cdr3_aa: CSVIAGTAKNIQYF
v_call: TRBV5-1; clone_size: -; cdr3_length: 19; cdr3_aa: CASSLLAGRAAGGRNEQFF
v_call: TRBV13; clone_size: -; cdr3_length: 15; cdr3_aa: CASSPTGTGNHEQYF
v_call: TRBV5-1; clone_size: -; cdr3_length: 13; cdr3_aa: CASSEGGVTEAFF
v_call: TRBV9; clone_size: -; cdr3_length: 11; cdr3_aa: CASSVADEQFF
v_call: TRBV10-2; clone_size: once; cdr3_length: 14; cdr3_aa: CASSRGQGGYGYTF
v_call: TRBV5-1; clone_size: once; cdr3_length: 13; cdr3_aa: CASSLVTEEKLFF
v_call: TRBV6-1; clone_size: -; cdr3_length: 17; cdr3_aa: CASSELAGVIDTGELFF